The 31 T cell receptor beta chains below all came from one sample that was sequenced in a study of radiotherapy plus CTLA-4 blockade in lung cancer. Generated by immunoSEQ multiplex PCR, the TCRdb table keeps only in-frame clones and is missing some. The sample records about 66,000 clones, roughly four fifths being singletons. Sequencing used peripheral blood, obtained from a patient treated with radiotherapy plus ipilimumab. These receptors came from a human donor with non-small cell lung cancer who had a partial response to radiotherapy plus ipilimumab.

This chain links TRBV7-2 with TRBJ2-3, with 10 nucleotides matching TRBD1. Germline CDR1 reads SGHTA; CDR2 reads FQGNSA. This CDR3 has 15 residues. The ends lost 1 base at V and 5 bases at J; junction bases unmatched: 3. CDR3 loop: CASSLGGTGVDTQYF. CDR3 DNA: TGTGCCAGCAGCTTAGGAGGGACAGGGGTAGATACGCAGTATTTT. The full variable domain, in which reference TRBV7-2 and TRBJ2-3 provide the parts outside the CDR3, is GAGVSQSPSNKVTEKGKDVELRCDPISGHTALYWYRQSLGQGLEFLIYFQGNSAPDKSGLPSDRFSAERTGGSVSTLTIQRTQQEDSAVYLCASSLGGTGVDTQYFGPGTRLTVL.

The V and J genes are TRBV18 and TRBJ2-5; 9 nucleotides line up with TRBD2. The length of the CDR3 is 16 residues. Looked up from germline, CDR1 is KGHSH and CDR2 is LQKENI. J lost 5 bases, V lost 6 bases, and 13 bases had no gene match. The CDR3: CASSPSSGEPSETQYF. CDR3 bases: TGTGCCAGCTCGCCGTCTAGCGGGGAACCGTCCGAGACCCAGTACTTC.

The J gene is TRBJ2-5, the V gene TRBV27; TRBD2 is a possible D gene (5 bases). V lost 0 bases and J 7 bases, leaving 12 bases between the germline ends. The CDR3 has 14 residues. Germline CDR1 MNHEY, CDR2 SMNVEV (reference sequence). CDR3 in amino acids: CASSLSGNIRTQYF. CDR3 bases: TGTGCCAGCAGTTTATCCGGGAATATTCGGACCCAGTACTTC.

The genes are TRBV7-2 and TRBJ2-1, with D possibly being TRBD1 (6 bases). The CDR3 runs to 14 residues. CDR1 is SGHTA and CDR2 is FQGNSA in the germline V gene. V lost 1 base and J lost 5, with 9 bases in between. The CDR3 loop is CASSLVTGDNEQFF. CDR3 sequence (DNA): TGTGCCAGCAGCTTAGTGACAGGAGACAATGAGCAGTTCTTC.

CDR3 nucleotide sequence: TGTGCCAGCAGTTTAGAGCAGGGGACGGGGACAGATACGCAGTATTTT. Its protein product is CASSLEQGTGTDTQYF. The chain combines TRBV27 with TRBJ2-3; weak D call: TRBD1 (6 bases). The CDR3 consists of 16 residues. V dropped 2 bases and J dropped 3 bases, with 15 bases sitting between them. In germline, CDR1 is MNHEY, CDR2 SMNVEV (reference sequence).

This chain connects TRBV27 to TRBJ2-1; 9 positions match TRBD2. Per germline, CDR1 MNHEY and CDR2 SMNVEV (reference sequence). With V trimmed by 3 bases and J by 5 bases, 2 bases remained unmatched. The CDR3 covers 14 residues. The CDR3 nucleotides read TGTGCCAGCAGTTTTAGCGGGAGCCACAATGAGCAGTTCTTC. It translates to CASSFSGSHNEQFF.

V and J are TRBV2 and TRBJ1-2, with D tentatively TRBD1 (6 bases). V was cut by 6 bases and J by 8 bases, with 16 bases left in between. Germline-derived CDR1 and CDR2 are SNHLY and FYNNEI. This CDR3 has 13 amino acids. CDR3 residues: CASSGTLPAGYTF. The CDR3 DNA sequence: TGTGCCAGCAGCGGGACACTCCCCGCCGGCTACACCTTC.

This chain joins TRBV10-2 and TRBJ2-7; 7 nucleotides agree with TRBD1. V gave up 6 bases and J gave up 3 bases; unmatched junction bases: 5. This CDR3 has 13 amino acids. The V gene's germline CDR1 is WSHSY and CDR2 SAAADI. CDR3 region: CASRETGHYEQYF. CDR3 coding DNA: TGCGCCAGCAGGGAGACAGGGCACTACGAGCAGTACTTC.

This clone has a single count. This chain uses TRBV29-1 with TRBJ2-2, with 7 bases fitting TRBD2. The CDR3 runs to 14 residues. Trimming at V came to 6 bases and at J to 5 bases, leaving 9 bases not matched to a gene. CDR1 SQVTM and CDR2 ANQGSEA come from the germline V gene. The CDR3 nucleotides are TGCAGCGTCGTAGGAGGGAGGGGTACCGGGGAGCTGTTTTTT. Encoded protein: CSVVGGRGTGELFF.

The chain links TRBV4-1 to TRBJ1-3; TRBD1 might be the D (5 bases). The CDR3 has 17 residues. The germline V gene encodes CDR1 MGHRA and CDR2 YSYEKL. The V end was cut by 3 bases, the J end by 4 bases, with 19 bases between. This chain's CDR3 is CASSQGRGLSTGNTIYF. Here the CDR3 DNA reads TGCGCCAGCAGCCAGGGACGGGGACTTTCAACCGGAAACACCATATATTTT.

The V call is TRBV30, the J call TRBJ1-1, with no clear D. Germline lookup yields CDR1 GTSNPN and CDR2 SVGIG (reference sequence). Trimming removed 3 bases from V and 10 bases from J, with 12 bases in between. This CDR3 spans 11 amino acids. The CDR3 protein is CAWRRSSGAFF. CDR3 sequence (DNA): TGTGCCTGGAGAAGATCGTCGGGAGCTTTCTTT.

The gene calls are TRBV15 and TRBJ2-7, with a weak D call TRBD1 (5 bases). The CDR3 runs 15 residues. Germline CDR1 is LNHNV and CDR2 is YYDKDF (reference sequence). V lost 0 bases and J 6 bases, leaving 15 bases between the germline ends. Written as DNA, the CDR3 is TGTGCCACCAGCAGAGATCGGGCAGGGCGGCGCGAGCAGTACTTC. Protein: CATSRDRAGRREQYF.

J is TRBJ2-7 and V is TRBV7-9; 7 bases agree with TRBD2. V lost 2 bases, J lost 5 bases, and 6 bases stayed unmatched. Germline assignment: CDR1 SEHNR and CDR2 FQNEAQ (reference sequence). This CDR3 has 14 residues. The CDR3 reads CASSLSGKGDEQYF. The CDR3 nucleotides are TGTGCCAGCAGCTTAAGCGGGAAGGGTGACGAGCAGTACTTC.

This chain uses TRBV19 with TRBJ2-3; 10 nucleotides line up with TRBD1. The CDR3 covers 15 residues. J lost 4 bases, V lost 6 bases, and 7 bases had no gene match. In germline, CDR1 is LNHDA, CDR2 SQIVND (reference sequence). This CDR3 is CASRTGQGNADTQYF. In nucleotides, the CDR3 is TGTGCCAGTAGGACGGGACAGGGGAACGCAGATACGCAGTATTTT.

This chain joins TRBV19 and TRBJ2-7, with 16 bases fitting TRBD2. Germline V gives CDR1 LNHDA, CDR2 SQIVND (reference sequence). Trimming took 3 bases from V and 2 from J; bases not matched to a gene: 1. The CDR3 contains 16 residues. The CDR3, as DNA: TGTGCCAGTAGTATGGGGACTAGCGGGAGGGCCTACGAGCAGTACTTC. This translates into CASSMGTSGRAYEQYF.

This clone was picked up a small number of times. The genes are TRBV29-1 and TRBJ1-1; 8 bases line up with TRBD1. Losses at the gene ends were 4 bases for V and 1 base for J; bases not matched to a gene: 5. CDR3 length: 14 residues. The germline V gene has CDR1 SQVTM and CDR2 ANQGSEA. CDR3 amino acids: CSVAQGARNTEAFF. The CDR3 DNA follows: TGCAGCGTTGCCCAGGGGGCCCGGAACACTGAAGCTTTCTTT.

This clone was observed once. An end of the junction differs from the germline gene, which may be a read error. The genes are TRBV18 and TRBJ2-7; D perhaps matches TRBD1 (6 bases). Germline CDR1 and CDR2: KGHSH and LQKENI. The CDR3 loop spans 14 amino acids. CDR3 sequence reads: CASSPMDSSYKQYF. The CDR3 DNA is TGTGCCAGCTCACCGATGGACAGCTCCTACAAGCAGTACTTC.

The CDR3 loop is CASSSVDSSNIQYF. CDR3 DNA sequence: TGTGCCAGCAGCTCCGTCGACAGCTCAAACATTCAGTACTTC. The genes are TRBV5-6 and TRBJ2-4, with D perhaps matching TRBD1 (5 bases). In germline, CDR1 is SGHDT, CDR2 YYEEEE. V lost 3 bases, J lost 6 bases, and 13 bases lay in between. This CDR3 has 14 residues.

This clone was observed once. The chain employs TRBV30 and TRBJ2-5, with a tentative D call TRBD2 (6 bases). Trimming removed 5 bases at V and 7 bases at J, with 20 bases between. Per the germline V gene, CDR1 is GTSNPN and CDR2 is SVGIG (reference sequence). The CDR3 runs to 14 residues. The CDR3: CAWLLSGGAGTQYF. Here the CDR3 DNA reads TGTGCCTGGCTCCTTAGCGGTGGAGCAGGGACCCAGTACTTC. Variable domain in full (rest from reference TRBV30 and TRBJ2-5): SQTIHQWPATLVQPVGSPLSLECTVEGTSNPNLYWYRQAAGRGLQLLFYSVGIGQISSEVPQNLSASRPQDRQFILSSKKLLLSDSGFYLCAWLLSGGAGTQYFGPGTRLLVL.

J is TRBJ1-1 and V is TRBV29-1, with 7 nucleotides matching TRBD1. Losses at the gene ends were 7 bases for V and 7 bases for J; bases not matched to a gene: 15. CDR1 SQVTM and CDR2 ANQGSEA come from the germline V gene. The CDR3 covers 14 residues. The CDR3 loop reads CSASRNRGEGEAFF. The CDR3 DNA reads TGCAGCGCCAGCAGAAACAGGGGAGAAGGTGAAGCTTTCTTT.

The V and J genes are TRBV7-3 and TRBJ1-2; D gene uncertain. CDR1 and CDR2 from the germline V gene are SGHTA and FQGTGA. The CDR3 is 13 amino acids. V lost 2 bases and J lost 8, with 12 bases in between. Here the CDR3 DNA reads TGTGCCAGCAGCTTATCCGGGGTGCAGGGCTACACCTTC. Encoded protein: CASSLSGVQGYTF. The whole variable domain, remainder taken from reference TRBV7-3 and TRBJ1-2, is GAGVSQTPSNKVTEKGKYVELRCDPISGHTALYWYRQSLGQGPEFLIYFQGTGAADDSGLPNDRFFAVRPEGSVSTLKIQRTERGDSAVYLCASSLSGVQGYTFGSGTRLTVV.

This chain connects TRBV28 to TRBJ2-2; D ambiguous. CDR1 and CDR2 (germline): MDHEN, SYDVKM. The CDR3 covers 13 residues. Deletions cut 5 bases from V and 3 bases from J, with 7 bases between. As DNA, the CDR3 is TGTGCCAGCAGTCGTACGGACACCGGGGAGCTGTTTTTT. It is translated as CASSRTDTGELFF.

The chain is built from TRBV7-9 and TRBJ2-6, with 7 bases aligning to TRBD1. Germline V gives CDR1 SEHNR, CDR2 FQNEAQ (reference sequence). This CDR3 is built from 17 residues. J lost 0 bases, V lost 0 bases, and 2 bases had no gene match. In DNA, the CDR3 is TGTGCCAGCAGCTTAGCAGGGGGCCCCTCTGGGGCCAACGTCCTGACTTTC. Translation: CASSLAGGPSGANVLTF.

The chain links TRBV2 to TRBJ2-5; tentatively, D is TRBD1 (5 bases). V was cut by 4 bases and J by 3 bases, with 15 bases left in between. The CDR3 runs to 15 residues. Germline V gives CDR1 SNHLY, CDR2 FYNNEI. Here the CDR3 reads CASSAQGIEEETQYF. The CDR3 coding sequence is TGTGCCAGCAGTGCGCAGGGCATAGAAGAAGAGACCCAGTACTTC.

Comments on this clone: Other DNA sequences from this sample encode an identical CDR3 as well. The V gene is TRBV25-1, the J gene TRBJ1-1; maybe TRBD1 (5 bases). Germline V gene lookup returns CDR1 MGHDK and CDR2 SYGVNS. Trimming pared 3 bases from V and 0 bases from J, leaving 11 bases between. This CDR3 has 15 amino acids. The DNA for the CDR3 is TGTGCCAGCAGTGAGGTAGACAGCATGAACACTGAAGCTTTCTTT. It yields the protein CASSEVDSMNTEAFF.

The J gene is TRBJ2-3, the V gene TRBV5-1; D is possibly TRBD2 (5 bases). Germline CDR1 is SGHRS and CDR2 is YFSETQ. There are 14 residues in the CDR3. The V end lost 0 bases, the J end lost 6 bases, and 11 bases lay between the germline ends. CDR3 bases: TGCGCCAGCAGCTTGGGCTCGAAGCGGGATACGCAGTATTTT. Translating gives CASSLGSKRDTQYF. Full variable domain (outside the CDR3, taken from reference TRBV5-1 and TRBJ2-3): KAGVTQTPRYLIKTRGQQVTLSCSPISGHRSVSWYQQTPGQGLQFLFEYFSETQRNKGNFPGRFSGRQFSNSRSEMNVSTLELGDSALYLCASSLGSKRDTQYFGPGTRLTVL.

The rearrangement uses TRBV2 and TRBJ2-1; 7 bases fit TRBD1. The length of the CDR3 is 16 residues. From germline, CDR1 is SNHLY and CDR2 FYNNEI. J was trimmed by 4 bases and V by 3 bases; bases with no gene match: 9. The DNA of the CDR3 is TGTGCCAGCAGTGATAGGGACAGTAGAGTGTACAATGAGCAGTTCTTC. Translating it yields CASSDRDSRVYNEQFF.

V gene TRBV5-6 combines with J gene TRBJ2-3, with 8 nucleotides matching TRBD1. Trimming at V came to 4 bases and at J to 8 bases, leaving 15 bases not matched to a gene. The CDR3 has 16 residues. Looked up from germline, CDR1 is SGHDT and CDR2 is YYEEEE. CDR3 sequence: CASSLAVTGVRGTQYF. The CDR3 DNA reads TGTGCCAGCAGCCTTGCTGTGACAGGGGTGAGGGGTACGCAGTATTTT. The full variable domain, completed using reference TRBV5-6 and TRBJ2-3, is DAGVTQSPTHLIKTRGQQVTLRCSPKSGHDTVSWYQQALGQGPQFIFQYYEEEERQRGNFPDRFSGHQFPNYSSELNVNALLLGDSALYLCASSLAVTGVRGTQYFGPGTRLTVL.

In this sample, this clone turned up a few times. The CDR3 sequence is CASSPGQSYNEQFF. As DNA, the CDR3 is TGCGCCAGCAGCCCGGGACAGTCCTACAATGAGCAGTTCTTC. The V gene is TRBV5-1, the J gene TRBJ2-1; 7 positions agree with TRBD1. The CDR3 sequence is 14 residues long. The germline V gene has CDR1 SGHRS and CDR2 YFSETQ. Trimming took 4 bases from V and 1 from J; bases not matched to a gene: 2.

The chain is built from TRBV5-1 and TRBJ2-7; D perhaps matches TRBD2 (6 bases). The V end lost 0 bases, the J end lost 6 bases, and 13 bases lay between the germline ends. Germline CDR1 is SGHRS and CDR2 is YFSETQ. The CDR3 is made up of 14 amino acids. The CDR3 bases are TGCGCCAGCAGCTTGGGGTCCGGGAGTAGCGAGCAGTACTTC. The encoded protein is CASSLGSGSSEQYF.

This clone has just a few counts. This chain uses TRBV11-2 with TRBJ1-1; D not certain. CDR1 SGHAT and CDR2 FQNNGV come from the germline V gene. The CDR3 spans 14 residues. V was pared by 0 bases and J by 1 base, with 6 bases between. The CDR3 is CASSLDSQNTEAFF. The CDR3 DNA reads TGTGCCAGCAGCTTAGATTCCCAGAACACTGAAGCTTTCTTT.